This is a list of T cell receptor beta chains from one sample in a study of blood T cell repertoires in COVID-19. TCRdb keeps only in-frame clones here, not all; method: immunoSEQ multiplex PCR. The table has some 160,000 clones, 85% seen once. Sequenced input: peripheral blood. These receptors were collected from a woman older than 75 with COVID-19, enrolled during active disease. Both conserved end residues are part of each CDR3. Each record gives: V gene, clone size, J gene, D gene, CDR3 length, CDR3 protein, CDR3 DNA. D genes are given only for firm matches. Rows give clone size only sometimes, using once, few, many, or a class for an expanded clone.

TRBV9	-	TRBJ1-6	TRBD1	15	CASSGQGSGNSPLHF	TGTGCCAGCAGCGGACAGGGGTCTGGGAATTCACCCCTCCACTTT
TRBV19	-	TRBJ1-3	TRBD1	15	CASKETGGTGNTIYF	TGTGCCAGTAAGGAAACAGGGGGCACGGGAAACACCATATATTTT
TRBV9	few	TRBJ2-2	-	15	CASSTRSNVGGELFF	TGTGCCAGCAGTACTCGCTCAAACGTCGGCGGGGAGCTGTTTTTT
TRBV19	-	TRBJ1-1	-	11	CASEMNTEAFF	TGTGCCAGTGAGATGAACACTGAAGCTTTCTTT
TRBV4-2	once	TRBJ2-7	TRBD1	16	CASSQGLDRGSYEQYF	TGTGCCAGCAGCCAAGGGTTAGACAGGGGGTCCTACGAGCAGTACTTC
TRBV29-1	once	TRBJ2-1	TRBD2	17	CSVEAVGGGKGDGEQFF	TGCAGCGTTGAAGCCGTGGGGGGAGGGAAAGGCGATGGTGAGCAGTTCTTC
TRBV6-2/TRBV6-3	-	TRBJ1-2	-	18	CASSYSILSKALGDGYTF	TGTGCCAGCAGTTACTCGATCCTTTCTAAAGCATTGGGAGATGGCTACACCTTC
TRBV28	-	TRBJ1-4	-	14	CASSRGNTNEKLFF	TGTGCCAGCAGTAGGGGGAACACTAATGAAAAACTGTTTTTT
TRBV5-1	few	TRBJ2-2	TRBD2	20	CASSSLPGLAGGFRTGELFF	TGCGCCAGCAGCTCCCTCCCGGGACTAGCGGGAGGGTTTAGGACCGGGGAGCTGTTTTTT
TRBV5-1	-	TRBJ2-7	TRBD1	14	CASSSDRGSNEQYF	TGCGCCAGCAGCTCGGACAGGGGGAGCAACGAGCAGTACTTC
TRBV6-5	-	TRBJ1-1	-	12	CASRPQGAEAFF	TGTGCCAGCAGGCCACAGGGAGCTGAAGCTTTCTTT
TRBV4-1	-	TRBJ1-2	-	17	CASSQEQRRGWKSIYTF	TGCGCCAGCAGCCAAGAGCAGCGGAGGGGATGGAAATCAATCTACACCTTC
TRBV9	-	TRBJ2-1	TRBD1	16	CASSVRQGSSYNEQFF	TGTGCCAGCAGCGTCCGACAGGGAAGCTCCTACAATGAGCAGTTCTTC
TRBV28	-	TRBJ2-1	-	19	CASSSAGYSTTSSYNEQFF	TGTGCCAGCAGTTCGGCCGGCTATTCGACGACAAGCTCCTACAATGAGCAGTTCTTC
TRBV27	-	TRBJ2-5	-	13	CASSLGNTETQYF	TGTGCCAGCAGTTTGGGCAATACCGAGACCCAGTACTTC
TRBV2	-	TRBJ2-5	TRBD2	15	CASSDVSGGVETQYF	TGTGCCAGCAGTGACGTCTCGGGGGGGGTAGAGACCCAGTACTTC
TRBV12-3/TRBV12-4	-	TRBJ1-2	-	13	CASSLGEGYGYTF	TGTGCCAGCAGTTTGGGTGAGGGCTATGGCTACACCTTC
TRBV2	-	TRBJ2-5	TRBD1	13	CASRGDRGQTQYF	TGTGCCAGCAGGGGGGACAGGGGACAGACCCAGTACTTC
TRBV7-6	-	TRBJ2-1	-	14	CASSLSLAGSEQFF	TGTGCCAGCAGCTTAAGTCTGGCGGGGAGTGAGCAGTTCTTC
TRBV29-1	-	TRBJ1-5	-	13	CSAQGSINQPQHF	TGCAGCGCCCAGGGAAGCATCAATCAGCCCCAGCATTTT
TRBV11-2	few	TRBJ2-7	-	13	CASKGQGGYEQYF	TGTGCCAGCAAAGGGCAGGGAGGCTACGAGCAGTACTTC
TRBV5-1	-	TRBJ2-5	TRBD2	14	CASSLAVGGETQYF	TGCGCCAGCAGCTTGGCGGTGGGAGGGGAGACCCAGTACTTC
TRBV5-1	-	TRBJ2-6	-	14	CASRRDSGANVLTF	TGCGCCAGCAGGAGGGACTCTGGGGCCAACGTCCTGACTTTC
TRBV14	-	TRBJ2-7	TRBD2	17	CASSDLQFSGGAYEQYF	TGTGCCAGCAGCGACCTACAGTTTAGCGGGGGGGCCTACGAGCAGTACTTC
TRBV7-8	few	TRBJ1-5	TRBD1	13	CASSRTGNQPQHF	TGTGCCAGCTCCAGGACAGGGAATCAGCCCCAGCATTTT
TRBV5-4	-	TRBJ2-1	TRBD1	16	CASSYRTGGSYNEQFF	TGTGCCAGCAGCTATCGTACAGGGGGCTCATACAATGAGCAGTTCTTC
TRBV9	-	TRBJ2-2	TRBD1	16	CASGTGGPGRTGELFF	TGTGCCAGCGGGACAGGGGGGCCCGGGAGAACCGGGGAGCTGTTTTTT
TRBV7-9	few	TRBJ2-2	-	16	CASSLRASSDTGELFF	TGTGCCAGCAGCTTACGGGCTAGCAGTGACACCGGGGAGCTGTTTTTT
TRBV7-7	-	TRBJ1-3	-	14	CASSPTTTGNTIYF	TGTGCTAGCAGCCCCACCACAACTGGAAACACCATATATTTT
TRBV27	-	TRBJ1-6	TRBD1	15	CASATGGIYNSPLHF	TGTGCCAGCGCGACAGGGGGTATCTATAATTCACCCCTCCACTTT
TRBV9	-	TRBJ1-1	-	16	CASSGIPGLGDTEAFF	TGTGCCAGCAGCGGAATACCAGGGTTGGGCGACACTGAAGCTTTCTTT
TRBV2	-	TRBJ1-2	-	12	CASHRQTDGYTF	TGTGCCAGCCACCGACAGACAGATGGCTACACCTTC
TRBV5-5	-	TRBJ1-4	-	17	CASSSWLGAVPNEKLFF	TGTGCCAGCAGCTCATGGTTGGGGGCGGTCCCTAATGAAAAACTGTTTTTT
TRBV18	-	TRBJ2-7	TRBD1	15	CASSPGTGKLNEQYF	TGTGCCAGCTCACCGGGGACAGGGAAGTTAAACGAGCAGTACTTC
TRBV5-4	-	TRBJ1-4	TRBD1	14	CASSPDRGWEKLFF	TGTGCCAGCAGCCCGGACAGGGGATGGGAAAAACTGTTTTTT
TRBV19	-	TRBJ2-5	TRBD2	15	CASSRLAGGQETQYF	TGTGCCAGTAGCCGACTAGCGGGGGGGCAAGAGACCCAGTACTTC
TRBV7-6	-	TRBJ2-7	TRBD2	13	CASSPRGGAKQYF	TGTGCCAGCAGCCCCCGGGGGGGGGCAAAGCAGTACTTC
TRBV2	-	TRBJ2-3	-	14	CASKAAPSTDTQYF	TGTGCCAGCAAAGCGGCCCCTAGCACAGATACGCAGTATTTT
TRBV5-4	-	TRBJ1-2	-	14	CASSSREAYYGYTF	TGTGCCAGCAGCTCCCGTGAGGCTTACTATGGCTACACCTTC
TRBV27	-	TRBJ2-5	-	15	CASSLLTGLQETQYF	TGTGCCAGCAGTTTATTGACAGGTCTCCAAGAGACCCAGTACTTC
TRBV5-4	once	TRBJ2-3	-	14	CASSLESGGDTQYF	TGTGCCAGCAGCTTGGAGAGCGGCGGGGATACGCAGTATTTT
TRBV25-1	-	TRBJ1-6	-	15	CASSASPRGDTPLHF	TGTGCCAGCAGTGCCTCGCCCCGCGGGGATACACCCCTCCACTTT
TRBV19	-	TRBJ1-4	TRBD1	14	CASVDRGRDEKLFF	TGTGCCAGTGTGGACAGGGGGCGCGACGAAAAACTGTTTTTT
TRBV9	-	TRBJ1-6	-	15	CASSVGGGSGSPLHF	TGTGCCAGCAGCGTAGGAGGGGGTTCGGGGTCACCCCTCCACTTT
TRBV18	-	TRBJ1-5	-	16	CASSPPSQNSNQPQHF	TGTGCCAGCTCACCACCCTCACAGAATAGCAATCAGCCCCAGCATTTT